This TCR beta chain was recorded in a study of shared clonotypes between healthy human individuals. 200 ng DNA, tens of thousands of T cell genomes, went into each sorted-subset replicate PCR. Here immunoSEQ multiplex PCR was the method, and the copy in TCRdb shows in-frame clones only, minus some. The table includes some 1,100,000 clones, around three quarters detected once. This receptor was obtained from a man younger than 35 in good health. Some clones in this sample may be carry-over from other donors' samples. Input material: memory CD4+ T cells from PBMCs. Stated subset: CD45RA-negative fraction.

The CDR3 DNA follows: TGCGCCAGCAGTCCGACTACGAACACCGGGGAGCTGTTTTTT. Its translation is CASSPTTNTGELFF. This chain connects TRBV10-2 to TRBJ2-2, with a tentative D call TRBD2 (5 bases). The V gene lost 5 bases and the J gene lost 0 bases, with 7 bases spanning the gap. CDR3 length equals 14 residues. Per the germline V gene, CDR1 is WSHSY and CDR2 is SAAADI.